This TCR beta chain was sequenced during a study of T cells in Graves' hyperthyroidism and ophthalmopathy. On the basis of clinical symptoms, serum thyroxine and TRAb, thyroid ultrasound and orbital computed tomography, diagnoses were made. This clonotype was counted a few times. An end of the junction does not agree with germline; a read error may underlie this. The CDR3 regions of TCR beta were amplified from RNA transcripts. A first-round RT-PCR of the TCR CDR3 used the HTBI primer set. TCRdb recomputed calls from the multiplex PCR reads with MiXCR, one row per CDR3 protein. The repertoire holds about 560,000 distinct CDR3 sequences, with over 15% as singletons. The CDR3 consists of 16 residues. Germline lookup yields CDR1 SSHAT and CDR2 FNYEAQ (reference sequence).

This clonotype was sampled from a woman aged 18-29 years with Graves' hyperthyroidism. What was sequenced was blood. The chain uses TRBV7-7 and TRBJ2-2, with 8 bases identical to TRBD1. In DNA, the CDR3 is TGTGCTAGCAGCTTAGCCCCCAGGGGGCGAAACGGGGAGCTGTTTTTT. Amino acid sequence: CASSLAPRGRNGELFF.